The 31 T cell receptor beta chains reported below all come from one sample, sequenced in a study of regulatory T cells in long-lasting Graves disease. For TCR beta, libraries came from iRepertoire HTBI primers and Arm-PCR of CDR3 regions. TCRdb itself ran the multiplex PCR reads through MiXCR, one entry per CDR3 protein. The table lists under 500,000 distinct CDR3 sequences, about 15% of them singletons, with 9.5% to 12% in the top ten. Time point noted: newly diagnosed GD, antithyroid drugs for less than 3 months. After RNA was extracted from PBMCs, the TCR library was made from it. The sample also formed part of further work on T cells in Graves' hyperthyroidism and ophthalmopathy.

The sample was peripheral blood mononuclear cells (PBMCs), taken at new diagnosis, from a patient treated with antithyroid drugs. These receptors were collected from a woman younger than 45 with Graves disease.

This clonotype was seen a few times. The V call is TRBV6-4, the J call TRBJ2-2, with D perhaps given as TRBD1 or TRBD2 (5 bases each). The CDR3 spans 17 residues. Germline lookup yields CDR1 MRHNA and CDR2 SNTAGT. V lost 2 bases and J 7 bases, leaving 20 bases between the germline ends. CDR3 nucleotide sequence: TGTGCCAGCAGTGACCCTCGGGATACAGGCCCGAACGGGGAGCTGTTTTTT. Translation gives CASSDPRDTGPNGELFF.

There are many counts of this clonotype. The chain joins TRBV2 to TRBJ1-5; D remains ambiguous. The germline V gene encodes CDR1 SNHLY and CDR2 FYNNEI. The CDR3 has 13 residues. Trimming removed 1 base at V and 7 bases at J, with 8 bases between. The CDR3 region is CASSEGARQPQHF. CDR3 in DNA: TGTGCCAGCAGTGAAGGGGCACGACAGCCCCAGCATTTT.

This clonotype was seen at least ten times. The CDR3 sequence is CASSTGGGQPQHF. DNA of the CDR3: TGTGCCAGCAGTACAGGGGGCGGTCAGCCCCAGCATTTT. The rearrangement joins TRBV28 to TRBJ1-5, with 9 bases fitting TRBD1. The CDR3 is 13 amino acids. The J segment lost 6 bases and the V segment lost 5 bases, leaving 2 bases of the junction unmatched. Per the germline V gene, CDR1 is MDHEN and CDR2 is SYDVKM.

Comments on this clonotype: A much larger clone is a single base away; this may be a read error. This chain uses TRBV27 with TRBJ2-7, with 9 bases aligning to TRBD2. The CDR3 runs to 15 residues. V shed 7 bases, J shed 12 bases, and the junction held 19 bases outside the gene matches. Germline V gene sequence: CDR1 MNHEY, CDR2 SMNVEV (reference sequence). CDR3 bases: TGTGCCAGCAATCAAGCGGGAGGATCCCCTACGAAGCGGTACTTC. This encodes CASNQAGGSPTKRYF.

This clonotype was recorded many times. CDR3 sequence (DNA): TGTGCCAGCAGTTACGGGGGGCGCGGAGGCTACACCTTC. This codes for CASSYGGRGGYTF. The chain uses TRBV6-2 or TRBV6-3 and TRBJ1-2; D perhaps matches TRBD1 (6 bases). The CDR3 runs 13 residues. Looked up from germline, CDR1 is MNHEY and CDR2 is SVGEGT. The V and J ends lost 2 bases and 8 bases respectively, with 12 bases between them.

CDR3 sequence: CSAQRPSGRDNEQFF. In nucleotides, the CDR3 is TGCAGTGCCCAGAGGCCTAGCGGGAGGGATAATGAGCAGTTCTTC. This chain links TRBV20-1 with TRBJ2-1; TRBD2 aligns across 12 bases. The CDR3 consists of 15 residues. In germline, CDR1 is DFQATT, CDR2 SNEGSKA (reference sequence). V dropped 6 bases and J dropped 7; count of bases not matched to a gene: 10.

The CDR3 region has the DNA TGTGCCAGCAGTTTCGCGGGACTAGCCTACAATGAGCAGTTCTTC. Its translation is CASSFAGLAYNEQFF. This chain joins TRBV28 and TRBJ2-1; TRBD2 agrees at 8 bases. CDR3 length equals 15 residues. The V gene's germline CDR1 is MDHEN and CDR2 SYDVKM. V lost 3 bases and J lost 2; bases outside the gene matches: 3.

Ten or more counts support this clonotype. The chain carries TRBV29-1 and TRBJ2-3; 12 positions agree with TRBD2. The trim removed 4 bases at V and 1 base at J, leaving 3 bases unmatched. The V gene's germline CDR1 is SQVTM and CDR2 ANQGSEA. The CDR3 length is 15 residues. CDR3 nucleotides: TGCAGCGTTGGGACTAGCGGGACCGGCACAGATACGCAGTATTTT. Protein: CSVGTSGTGTDTQYF.

The chain joins TRBV29-1 to TRBJ1-3; D is undetermined. CDR1 and CDR2 from the germline V gene are SQVTM and ANQGSEA. CDR3 size: 14 residues. V was cut by 5 bases and J by 1 base, with 12 bases left in between. CDR3 sequence: CSVTRHGSGNTIYF. CDR3 nucleotides: TGCAGCGTTACCCGCCACGGTTCTGGAAACACCATATATTTT. Using reference TRBV29-1 and TRBJ1-3 for the parts outside the CDR3, the full variable domain is SAVISQKPSRDICQRGTSLTIQCQVDSQVTMMFWYRQQPGQSLTLIATANQGSEATYESGFVIDKFPISRPNLTFSTLTVSNMSPEDSSIYLCSVTRHGSGNTIYFGEGSWLTVV.

This clonotype was seen a handful of times. V is TRBV20-1 and J is TRBJ2-1; 9 positions match TRBD2. Germline CDR1 DFQATT, CDR2 SNEGSKA (reference sequence). V lost 4 bases to trimming and J lost 8 bases; unmatched junction nucleotides: 24. This CDR3 contains 19 residues. This chain's CDR3 is CSAIGYLTSGLTKVDEQFF. DNA for the CDR3: TGCAGTGCTATCGGCTACCTGACTAGCGGCCTTACGAAGGTCGATGAGCAGTTCTTC.

This chain links TRBV10-1 with TRBJ2-3, with 9 bases fitting TRBD2. Matching the DNA end better, TRBJ2-5 makes the J call doubtful. The CDR3 extends over 13 amino acids. Looked up from germline, CDR1 is WNHNN and CDR2 is SYGVQD (reference sequence). The CDR3: CASSEFLAGSQYF. The CDR3, as DNA: TGCGCCAGCAGTGAATTCCTAGCGGGGTCCCAGTACTTC.

CDR3 sequence reads: CASSLVPLAGAYNEQFF. In DNA form, the CDR3 reads TGTGCCAGCAGCTTAGTCCCCCTAGCGGGAGCTTACAATGAGCAGTTCTTC. The J gene is TRBJ2-1, the V gene TRBV7-6; 10 bases map to TRBD2. V was clipped by 1 base and J by 4 bases; unmatched bases: 7. CDR1 is SGHVS, CDR2 FNYEAQ, per germline. The CDR3 has 17 residues. The variable domain in full, with the rest retrieved from reference TRBV7-6 and TRBJ2-1, is GAGVSQSPRYKVTKRGQDVALRCDPISGHVSLYWYRQALGQGPEFLTYFNYEAQQDKSGLPNDRFSAERPEGSISTLTIQRTEQRDSAMYRCASSLVPLAGAYNEQFFGPGTRLTVL.

Ten or more counts support this clonotype. Compared with germline, one end of the junction differs, possibly owing to a read error. J is TRBJ1-3 and V is TRBV20-1; tentatively, D is TRBD1 (5 bases). CDR3 length: 13 residues. The germline V gene has CDR1 DFQATT and CDR2 SNEGSKA (reference sequence). CDR3 loop: CSAREGSRNTIYF. DNA of the CDR3: TGCAGTGCAAGAGAGGGGTCGAGAAACACCATATATTTT.

The CDR3 is CSASVTGLAGNNEQFF. The CDR3, as DNA: TGCAGTGCTAGTGTAACAGGACTAGCGGGGAACAATGAGCAGTTCTTC. The V and J genes are TRBV20-1 and TRBJ2-1; 12 positions match TRBD2. V was clipped by 3 bases and J by 5 bases; unmatched bases: 8. CDR1 and CDR2 from the germline V gene are DFQATT and SNEGSKA (reference sequence). This CDR3 region has 16 residues.

The sample holds a few counts of this clonotype. The chain couples TRBV20-1 to TRBJ2-7; perhaps D is TRBD1 or TRBD2 (8 bases each). Germline values: CDR1 DFQATT, CDR2 SNEGSKA (reference sequence). V was pared by 4 bases and J by 0 bases, with 19 bases between. This CDR3 comprises 16 residues. The CDR3 sequence: CSATGQGSGTSYEQYF. Written as DNA, the CDR3 is TGCAGTGCTACCGGACAGGGTAGCGGGACCTCCTACGAGCAGTACTTC.

This clonotype came up a few times. A junction boundary mismatches the germline segment, possibly from a read error. The chain has TRBV7-2 and TRBJ2-7; 10 positions match TRBD2. Looked up from germline, CDR1 is SGHTA and CDR2 is FQGNSA. This CDR3 is built from 16 residues. The CDR3 loop reads CASSFEKQGLARRLHF. CDR3 coding DNA: TGTGCCAGCAGCTTTGAAAAGCAGGGACTAGCGAGGCGGCTCCACTTC.

This clonotype occurred many times. The rearrangement links TRBV11-1 to TRBJ2-6, with TRBD1 matching 8 bases. Trimming took 4 bases from V and 4 from J; bases not matched to a gene: 3. Germline V lookup: CDR1 SGHAT, CDR2 FQDESV (reference sequence). The CDR3 is made up of 15 amino acids. CDR3 amino acids: CASSSTGVGANVLTF. The CDR3 DNA sequence: TGTGCCAGCAGCTCGACAGGGGTCGGGGCCAACGTCCTGACTTTC.

Of note for this clonotype: A far larger clone is just one base off, so this is likely a read error. This chain links TRBV7-8 with TRBJ1-3; D ambiguous. Per the germline V gene, CDR1 is SGHVS and CDR2 is FQNEAQ. This CDR3 contains 12 residues. CDR3 in amino acids: CAGSPSGNTIYF. Written as DNA, the CDR3 is TGTGCCGGCAGCCCCTCGGGAAACACCATATATTTT.

Notes on this clonotype: A much larger clone lies one base from this, so it may be a read error. The CDR3 region has the DNA TGCGCCAGCAGCGGGGGACAGGGGGCGGGAGCGTCCTACGAGCAGTGCTTC. Residues: CASSGGQGAGASYEQCF. The chain recombines TRBV5-1 with TRBJ2-7; TRBD1 agrees at 12 bases. This CDR3 has 17 amino acids. Looked up from germline, CDR1 is SGHRS and CDR2 is YFSETQ.

This clonotype has at least ten counts. The rearrangement uses TRBV6-1 and TRBJ2-7; 9 bases are shared with TRBD1. The CDR3 consists of 16 residues. J gave up 2 bases and V 10 bases, and 15 bases lay outside the gene matches. Germline V gene lookup returns CDR1 MNHNS and CDR2 SASEGT. Here the CDR3 DNA reads TGTGCCACCTTAGACAGGGGGGGAAAGGAAACCTACGAGCAGTACTTC. It codes for CATLDRGGKETYEQYF.

This clonotype was counted a single time. The chain carries TRBV20-1 and TRBJ2-7, with 11 bases matching TRBD2. CDR1 is DFQATT, CDR2 SNEGSKA, per germline (reference sequence). Unmatched junction bases numbered 7, after V lost 0 bases and J lost 6 bases. The CDR3 is made up of 15 amino acids. The DNA for the CDR3 is TGCAGTGCTAGAGATCTGACTAGCGGGACCTGCGAGCAGTACTTC. Amino acid sequence: CSARDLTSGTCEQYF.

The gene calls are TRBV28 and TRBJ1-5; D is undetermined. Trimming left V 3 bases short and J 5 bases short, with 2 bases between. This CDR3 region has 11 residues. Germline V gene sequence: CDR1 MDHEN, CDR2 SYDVKM. The CDR3 DNA follows: TGTGCCAGCAGTTTTGATCAGCCCCAGCATTTT. As protein: CASSFDQPQHF. Full variable domain (missing parts from reference TRBV28 and TRBJ1-5): DVKVTQSSRYLVKRTGEKVFLECVQDMDHENMFWYRQDPGLGLRLIYFSYDVKMKEKGDIPEGYSVSREKKERFSLILESASTNQTSMYLCASSFDQPQHFGDGTRLSIL.

The J gene is TRBJ1-6, the V gene TRBV28; perhaps TRBD1 as D (5 bases). V was clipped by 2 bases and J by 10 bases, with 15 bases between them. Germline loops: CDR1 MDHEN, CDR2 SYDVKM. The CDR3 is 15 amino acids. CDR3 residues: CASSLGVQGKSPLHF. The CDR3 DNA is TGTGCCAGCAGTTTAGGGGTGCAGGGCAAATCACCCCTCCACTTT.

The chain has TRBV4-1 and TRBJ2-2; 11 bases agree with TRBD2. Germline CDR1 reads MGHRA; CDR2 reads YSYEKL. The J segment lost 5 bases and the V segment lost 0 bases, leaving 5 bases of the junction unmatched. The CDR3 runs to 17 residues. The chain's CDR3 is CASSQDTSGSKTGELFF. CDR3 DNA: TGCGCCAGCAGCCAAGATACTAGCGGGAGTAAAACCGGGGAGCTGTTTTTT.

This clonotype was observed a handful of times. With a far larger clone one base away, a read error is the likely cause. The CDR3, as DNA: TGTGCCAGCAGTTCGAGCGGGAGCTCCTACAATGAGCAGCTCTTC. As protein: CASSSSGSSYNEQLF. The chain combines TRBV6-2 or TRBV6-3 with TRBJ2-1; TRBD2 matches at 8 bases. The CDR3 spans 15 residues. Germline CDR1 and CDR2: MNHEY and SVGEGT.

This clonotype occurred many times. This sequence joins TRBV18 and TRBJ2-1; 8 nucleotides agree with TRBD2. The germline gives CDR1 KGHSH, CDR2 LQKENI. The CDR3 loop spans 14 amino acids. Unmatched junction bases numbered 3, after V lost 8 bases and J lost 0 bases. The CDR3 here is CASLGLASYNEQFF. In DNA, the CDR3 is TGTGCCAGCCTCGGACTAGCCTCCTACAATGAGCAGTTCTTC. Supplemented by reference TRBV18 and TRBJ2-1, the full variable domain reads NAGVMQNPRHLVRRRGQEARLRCSPMKGHSHVYWYRQLPEEGLKFMVYLQKENIIDESGMPKERFSAEFPKEGPSILRIQQVVRGDSAAYFCASLGLASYNEQFFGPGTRLTVL.

A few counts support this clonotype. A much larger clone differs from this one at a single base, so this may be a read error. The genes are TRBV11-2 and TRBJ2-2, with 7 bases that match TRBD1. Germline lookup yields CDR1 SGHAT and CDR2 FQNNGV. J was trimmed by 5 bases and V by 5 bases; bases with no gene match: 2. The CDR3 spans 13 residues. CDR3 sequence reads: CASSQTGTGELFF. The DNA for the CDR3 is TGTGCCAGCAGCCAGACAGGGACCGGGGAGCTGTTTTTT.

Many counts were recorded for this clonotype. The chain's CDR3 is CASSPQAGRNIQYF. The CDR3 DNA reads as TGTGCCAGCAGCCCCCAGGCAGGGAGAAACATTCAGTACTTC. The rearrangement links TRBV7-9 to TRBJ2-4, with D perhaps matching TRBD1 or TRBD2 (5 bases each). Germline assignment: CDR1 SEHNR and CDR2 FQNEAQ (reference sequence). This CDR3 comprises 14 residues. The V gene lost 5 bases and the J gene lost 6 bases, with 14 bases spanning the gap.

In its sample, this clonotype was seen a few times. A junction boundary mismatches the germline segment, possibly from a read error. V is TRBV11-3 and J is TRBJ2-1, with TRBD2 matching 7 bases. The CDR3 extends over 16 amino acids. CDR1 SGHNT and CDR2 YENEEA come from the germline V gene. DNA for the CDR3: TGTACCAGCAGCTTAGGATTGGCGGGAGACCTAGATGAGCAGTTCTTC. Protein product: CTSSLGLAGDLDEQFF.

This clonotype was recorded a few times. The genes are TRBV15 and TRBJ2-1; the D is unclear. V lost 0 bases and J 0 bases, leaving 6 bases between the germline ends. Germline V gene lookup returns CDR1 LNHNV and CDR2 YYDKDF (reference sequence). The CDR3 totals 15 residues. The CDR3 region has the DNA TGTGCCACCAGCAGAGAAGGTAGCTCCTACAATGAGCAGTTCTTC. Translated: CATSREGSSYNEQFF.

The V gene is TRBV5-5, the J gene TRBJ2-1, with a weak D call TRBD2 (6 bases). V gave up 3 bases and J gave up 7 bases, with 17 bases separating them. The germline V gene encodes CDR1 SGHKS and CDR2 YYEKEE (reference sequence). This CDR3 is built from 15 residues. For the CDR3, the DNA is TGTGCCAGCAGCTCCCAACTCGCGGAGGGGAATGAGCAGTTCTTC. Translating gives CASSSQLAEGNEQFF. The variable domain in full, with the rest retrieved from reference TRBV5-5 and TRBJ2-1, is DAGVTQSPTHLIKTRGQQVTLRCSPISGHKSVSWYQQVLGQGPQFIFQYYEKEERGRGNFPDRFSARQFPNYSSELNVNALLLGDSALYLCASSSQLAEGNEQFFGPGTRLTVL.